The 13 T cell receptor beta chains reported below all come from one sample, sequenced in a study of T cell clonality in common variable immunodeficiency. TCRdb's copy holds only in-frame clones and misses some; the assay was immunoSEQ multiplex PCR. The specimen has over 50,000 clones, none found just once. Sequenced: peripheral blood mononuclear cells. These receptors were obtained from a person aged 18 to 69 in good health.

This clone has ten or more counts. The read is 3 residues too short to cover the CDR3 end, so that end is filled in from the germline J gene. The genes are TRBV7-8 and TRBJ2-1; 9 nucleotides match TRBD2. V lost 5 bases to trimming and J lost 9 bases; unmatched junction nucleotides: 14. The CDR3 has 16 residues. The V gene's germline CDR1 is SGHVS and CDR2 FQNEAQ. CDR3 sequence: CASSMTSGLREVEQFF. The sequenced part of the CDR3 DNA is TGTGCCAGCAGCATGACTAGCGGCCTGAGAGAGGTTGAG.

There are many counts of this clone. The sequenced fragment ends 3 residues before the CDR3 boundary, so the rest is inferred from the germline J gene. The chain couples TRBV10-3 to TRBJ2-7; D call uncertain. Germline lookup yields CDR1 ENHRY and CDR2 SYGVKD. Between the trimmed V and J ends, which lost 0 bases and 2 bases, there was a span of 11 bases. The length of the CDR3 is 15 residues. Incomplete CDR3 DNA: TGTGCCATCAGTGAGTCGTTAGGGTTTCCCTACGAG. It translates to CAISESLGFPYE. The full CDR3 protein is CAISESLGFPYEQYF.

On this clone itself: This could be a read error, since a much larger clone is one nucleotide away. Read coverage stops 3 residues before the CDR3 terminus; the germline J gene supplies the remainder. Other nucleotide sequences in the sample specify the same CDR3. J is TRBJ1-3 and V is TRBV18; maybe TRBD1 (6 bases). The CDR3 extends over 15 amino acids. The germline V gene has CDR1 KGHSH and CDR2 LQKENI. The CDR3 sequence is CASSLQDSFGNTIYF. CDR3 bases read: TGTGCCAGCTCGCTTCAGGACAGCTTTGGAAACACA.

This clone was found many times. CDR3: CASSLAPRGSSVEQYF. CDR3 DNA (partial): TGTGCCAGCAGCTTAGCCCCGCGGGGGAGTAGCGTCGAG. The gene calls are TRBV7-6 and TRBJ2-7, with 7 bases that match TRBD2. The read ends 3 residues shy of where the CDR3 ends; the end is completed using the germline J gene. CDR1 and CDR2 (germline): SGHVS, FNYEAQ. Unmatched junction bases numbered 11, after V lost 0 bases and J lost 6 bases. This CDR3 has 16 residues.

Comment on this clone: The CDR3 goes on 3 residues after the read ends, and that part is filled in from the germline J gene. The V and J genes are TRBV5-1 and TRBJ2-2, with 9 bases fitting TRBD1. The ends lost 7 bases at V and 5 bases at J; junction bases unmatched: 12. The germline V gene encodes CDR1 SGHRS and CDR2 YFSETQ. The length of the CDR3 is 16 residues. The part of the CDR3 DNA that was read is TGCGCCAGCTCTCCGGGACAGGGAAGTTGGACCGGGGAG. It codes for CASSPGQGSWTGE. The entire CDR3 protein is CASSPGQGSWTGELFF. Variable domain in full (rest from reference TRBV5-1 and TRBJ2-2): KAGVTQTPRYLIKTRGQQVTLSCSPISGHRSVSWYQQTPGQGLQFLFEYFSETQRNKGNFPGRFSGRQFSNSRSEMNVSTLELGDSALYLCASSPGQGSWTGELFFGEGSRLTVL.

On this clone itself: The sequence runs out 3 residues before the end of the CDR3; the remainder is reconstructed from the germline J gene. The chain employs TRBV7-9 and TRBJ1-2, with D uncertain. The germline V and J ends were trimmed by 1 base and 2 bases, with 11 bases remaining between them. This CDR3 spans 15 amino acids. CDR1 is SEHNR, CDR2 FQNEAQ, per germline (reference sequence). CDR3 sequence: CASSLDISENYGYTF. The CDR3 DNA, read in part, is TGTGCCAGCAGCTTAGACATAAGCGAAAACTATGGC.

This clone was observed a handful of times. Sequencing ends 3 residues short of the CDR3 end; the germline J gene provides the rest. This chain uses TRBV19 with TRBJ2-7, with TRBD1 matching 8 bases. CDR1 LNHDA and CDR2 SQIVND come from the germline V gene (reference sequence). CDR3 size: 15 residues. Germline trimming cut 9 bases from V and 2 bases from J; bases unmatched to any gene: 12. CDR3 DNA, as far as it was read: TGTGCCAGCCGAGTATCAGGGGGCCCTACCTACGAG. As protein: CASRVSGGPTYE. The whole CDR3 protein reads CASRVSGGPTYEQYF. Full variable domain (remainder filled in from reference TRBV19 and TRBJ2-7): DGGITQSPKYLFRKEGQNVTLSCEQNLNHDAMYWYRQDPGQGLRLIYYSQIVNDFQKGDIAEGYSVSREKKESFPLTVTSAQKNPTAFYLCASRVSGGPTYEQYFGPGTRLTVT.

This clone was seen ten or more times. Read data end 3 residues before the CDR3 end; the end is taken from the germline J gene. This chain connects TRBV5-1 to TRBJ1-2; tentative D call: TRBD1 (5 bases). Trimming removed 6 bases at V and 5 bases at J, with 14 bases between. Germline V gene data show CDR1 as SGHRS and CDR2 as YFSETQ. CDR3 length: 13 amino acids. The CDR3 region is CASTRTPDYGYTF. The DNA read from the CDR3 is TGCGCCAGCACAAGGACACCGGATTATGGC.

In this sample, this clone turned up a few times. The read ends 3 residues early relative to the CDR3; the germline J gene fills the gap. The chain couples TRBV5-1 to TRBJ2-7; D is perhaps TRBD2 (6 bases). Germline-derived CDR1 and CDR2 are SGHRS and YFSETQ. V lost 3 bases to trimming and J lost 6 bases, with 10 bases between them. The CDR3 loop spans 12 amino acids. The covered CDR3 bases are TGCGCCAGCAGCTGGGGGGAAGGCGAG. This sequence encodes CASSWGEGE. The entire CDR3 is CASSWGEGEQYF.

This clone occurred a few times. Coverage ceases 3 residues before the CDR3 finishes, and the germline J gene fills in the end. V gene TRBV7-6 combines with J gene TRBJ2-1; 10 nucleotides line up with TRBD2. Trimming at V came to 0 bases and at J to 6 bases, leaving 11 bases not matched to a gene. CDR3 length: 18 amino acids. Germline CDR1 SGHVS, CDR2 FNYEAQ. CDR3 bases read: TGTGCCAGCAGCTTAGCGCGTGGTAGCGGGAGGTCCCGCAATGAG. Encoded protein: CASSLARGSGRSRNE. From start to end, the CDR3 is CASSLARGSGRSRNEQFF. The complete variable domain, with remaining parts taken from reference TRBV7-6 and TRBJ2-1, reads GAGVSQSPRYKVTKRGQDVALRCDPISGHVSLYWYRQALGQGPEFLTYFNYEAQQDKSGLPNDRFSAERPEGSISTLTIQRTEQRDSAMYRCASSLARGSGRSRNEQFFGPGTRLTVL.

This clone was recorded many times. The read ends 3 residues before the CDR3 terminus; that terminus is restored from the germline J gene. Within the sample, other DNA sequences also encode this same CDR3. The chain joins TRBV20-1 to TRBJ1-3; 9 bases are shared with TRBD1. The V gene's germline CDR1 is DFQATT and CDR2 SNEGSKA (reference sequence). V was pared by 6 bases and J by 0 bases, with 3 bases of the junction left unmatched. The CDR3 covers 14 residues. The CDR3 DNA, read in part, is TGCAGTGCAACGGACAGGGGCTCTGGAAACACC. Translating it yields CSATDRGSGNT. In full, the CDR3 is CSATDRGSGNTIYF.

As regards this clone: The read ends 3 residues early relative to the CDR3; the germline J gene fills the gap. V usage is TRBV2 and J usage is TRBJ1-1, with D possibly being TRBD1 (6 bases). Trimming removed 7 bases at V and 7 bases at J, with 16 bases between. The germline V gene encodes CDR1 SNHLY and CDR2 FYNNEI. This CDR3 spans 13 amino acids. The CDR3 sequence is CASTIGGQGEAFF. CDR3 DNA (partial): TGTGCCAGCACCATCGGGGGGCAGGGTGAA. Based on the CDR3 plus reference TRBV2 and TRBJ1-1, the full variable domain is EPEVTQTPSHQVTQMGQEVILRCVPISNHLYFYWYRQILGQKVEFLVSFYNNEISEKSEIFDDQFSVERPDGSNFTLKIRSTKLEDSAMYFCASTIGGQGEAFFGQGTRLTVV.

This clone was seen repeatedly, ten times or more. The CDR3 sequence is CASSAGLAGGIDTQYF. The CDR3 bases that were read are TGCGCCAGCAGCGCGGGACTAGCGGGAGGTATAGATACG. The chain has TRBV5-1 and TRBJ2-3, with TRBD2 identical over 15 bases. The read stops 3 residues short of the end of the CDR3; the missing end is completed from the germline J gene. Germline V lookup: CDR1 SGHRS, CDR2 YFSETQ. V dropped 4 bases and J dropped 5; count of bases not matched to a gene: 5. The CDR3 sequence is 16 residues long. The full variable domain, completed using reference TRBV5-1 and TRBJ2-3, is KAGVTQTPRYLIKTRGQQVTLSCSPISGHRSVSWYQQTPGQGLQFLFEYFSETQRNKGNFPGRFSGRQFSNSRSEMNVSTLELGDSALYLCASSAGLAGGIDTQYFGPGTRLTVL.